One and the same sample provided the 31 T cell receptor beta chains below, sequenced in a study of PD-1 blockade in classical Hodgkin lymphoma. Each patient experienced a relapse that followed autologous stem cell transplantation, and brentuximab vedotin exposure varied. Method: immunoSEQ multiplex PCR; TCRdb's copy keeps in-frame clones and lacks some. The table lists 75,000 to 100,000 clones, roughly 83% of them singletons. The material was peripheral blood mononuclear cells (PBMCs), obtained at baseline. The receptors stem from a human donor with classical Hodgkin lymphoma.

This clone was recorded a few times. The CDR3 DNA sequence: TGTGCCAGCAGCCCCCCAGAAGGGCGCGCACTGAACACTGAAGCTTTCTTT. Translating it yields CASSPPEGRALNTEAFF. The chain is built from TRBV9 and TRBJ1-1; no clear D gene. The CDR3 spans 17 residues. V lost 4 bases, J lost 0 bases, and 19 bases lay in between. Germline V CDR1 and CDR2: SGDLS, YYNGEE.

V is TRBV7-2 and J is TRBJ2-7; D is undetermined. V shed 4 bases and J shed 6 bases, with 7 bases lying between them. The V gene's germline CDR1 is SGHTA and CDR2 FQGNSA. This CDR3 is built from 11 residues. CDR3 protein: CASSSFIEQYF. CDR3 in DNA: TGTGCCAGCAGCTCCTTTATCGAGCAGTACTTC.

The CDR3 DNA sequence: TGTGCCAGCAGTGTCGCGCGGGAAAAACTGTTTTTT. Its protein is CASSVAREKLFF. The rearrangement joins TRBV2 to TRBJ1-4; no firm D call. The CDR3 is made up of 12 amino acids. Trimming removed 4 bases from V and 8 bases from J, with 8 bases in between. CDR1 and CDR2 from the germline V gene are SNHLY and FYNNEI.

V is TRBV7-6 and J is TRBJ1-1; D is perhaps TRBD1 (5 bases). The CDR3 loop spans 14 amino acids. CDR1 and CDR2 (germline): SGHVS, FNYEAQ. The germline V and J ends were trimmed by 0 bases and 10 bases, with 15 bases remaining between them. Here the CDR3 reads CASSLAGLPRPAFF. DNA of the CDR3: TGTGCCAGCAGCTTAGCGGGACTCCCAAGGCCAGCTTTCTTT. Based on the CDR3 plus reference TRBV7-6 and TRBJ1-1, the full variable domain is GAGVSQSPRYKVTKRGQDVALRCDPISGHVSLYWYRQALGQGPEFLTYFNYEAQQDKSGLPNDRFSAERPEGSISTLTIQRTEQRDSAMYRCASSLAGLPRPAFFGQGTRLTVV.

The chain combines TRBV28 with TRBJ1-2; a possible D gene is TRBD1 (6 bases). This CDR3 region has 14 residues. The germline V gene encodes CDR1 MDHEN and CDR2 SYDVKM. V lost 6 bases, J lost 1 base, and 12 bases lay in between. For the CDR3, the DNA is TGTGCCAGCAGGCGGGGGCAGCTTAACTATGGCTACACCTTC. It translates to CASRRGQLNYGYTF.

This chain joins TRBV9 and TRBJ2-1, with D maybe TRBD2 (6 bases). Trimming removed 0 bases from V and 6 bases from J, with 13 bases in between. CDR1 SGDLS and CDR2 YYNGEE come from the germline V gene. The CDR3 is 15 residues long. CDR3 amino acids: CASSVGGNPLNEQFF. CDR3 DNA: TGTGCCAGCAGCGTAGGCGGGAACCCGCTCAATGAGCAGTTCTTC.

The chain carries TRBV6-5 and TRBJ1-2; no clear D. This CDR3 is 14 amino acids long. CDR1 is MNHEY, CDR2 SVGAGI, per germline. V was pared by 5 bases and J by 8 bases, with 18 bases between. CDR3 nucleotides: TGTGCCAGCAGTCCAAACCATCGCTCGGGGGGCTACACCTTC. Translation gives CASSPNHRSGGYTF.

The chain joins TRBV10-1 to TRBJ2-3; unclear D gene. The germline gives CDR1 WNHNN, CDR2 SYGVQD (reference sequence). Between the trimmed V and J ends, which lost 8 bases and 0 bases, there was a span of 6 bases. The CDR3 length is 12 residues. The CDR3 DNA reads TGCGCCAGCGGGGATAGCACAGATACGCAGTATTTT. Its protein product is CASGDSTDTQYF.

J is TRBJ2-7 and V is TRBV7-2; no clear D. The CDR3 contains 13 residues. Germline CDR1 and CDR2: SGHTA and FQGNSA. Trimming removed 2 bases at V and 5 bases at J, with 10 bases between. The CDR3 DNA reads TGTGCCAGCAGCTTACGCGGCCCCCACGAGCAGTACTTC. It specifies CASSLRGPHEQYF.

V is TRBV4-2 and J is TRBJ2-7; 14 bases are shared with TRBD2. The junction had 6 bases not matched to a gene; V was cut back by 4 bases and J by 4 bases. The CDR3 covers 16 residues. CDR1 and CDR2 from the germline V gene are LGHNA and YNFKEQ. The CDR3 here is CASSPGLAGVLYEQYF. DNA of the CDR3: TGTGCCAGCAGCCCGGGACTAGCGGGAGTATTGTACGAGCAGTACTTC.

The chain links TRBV5-1 to TRBJ2-1; D uncertain. Trimming pared 1 base from V and 0 bases from J, leaving 14 bases between. Germline V gene data show CDR1 as SGHRS and CDR2 as YFSETQ. This CDR3 region has 17 residues. The CDR3 loop is CASSLSTDARSYNEQFF. DNA for the CDR3: TGCGCCAGCAGCTTGAGTACCGACGCTCGCTCCTACAATGAGCAGTTCTTC.

This rearrangement joins TRBV9 to TRBJ2-2; no definite D call. V was cut by 0 bases and J by 4 bases, with 10 bases left in between. CDR1 is SGDLS and CDR2 is YYNGEE in the germline V gene. This CDR3 region has 15 residues. CDR3 DNA: TGTGCCAGCAGCGTAGGGGTCGTACCCACCGGGGAGCTGTTTTTT. This sequence encodes CASSVGVVPTGELFF. The complete variable domain, with remaining parts taken from reference TRBV9 and TRBJ2-2, reads DSGVTQTPKHLITATGQRVTLRCSPRSGDLSVYWYQQSLDQGLQFLIQYYNGEERAKGNILERFSAQQFPDLHSELNLSSLELGDSALYFCASSVGVVPTGELFFGEGSRLTVL.

The chain has TRBV7-9 and TRBJ2-1; unclear D gene. The CDR3 runs 13 residues. Germline CDR1 and CDR2: SEHNR and FQNEAQ (reference sequence). The ends were cut back, 8 bases at V and 1 base at J, with 9 bases in the middle. CDR3 protein: CASSLWSYNEQFF. The CDR3 region has the DNA TGTGCCAGCTCTCTCTGGTCCTACAATGAGCAGTTCTTC.

The J gene is TRBJ1-5, the V gene TRBV2; no reliable D call. Germline CDR1 is SNHLY and CDR2 is FYNNEI. Between the trimmed V and J ends, which lost 6 bases and 7 bases, there was a span of 13 bases. This CDR3 comprises 13 residues. The CDR3 bases are TGTGCCAGCAGACCCACTGGGAGCCAGCCCCAGCATTTT. The encoded protein is CASRPTGSQPQHF.

This clone was detected a few times. The chain recombines TRBV27 with TRBJ2-2, with TRBD2 as a possible D gene (6 bases). V lost 6 bases, J lost 6 bases, and 11 bases lay in between. The CDR3 is made up of 13 amino acids. Germline V lookup: CDR1 MNHEY, CDR2 SMNVEV (reference sequence). This chain's CDR3 is CASSSTRAGELFF. In DNA, the CDR3 is TGTGCCAGCAGCTCGACTAGGGCCGGGGAGCTGTTTTTT.

The J gene is TRBJ2-7, the V gene TRBV5-1; D assignment may be TRBD1 or TRBD2 (5 bases each). The CDR3 has 15 residues. V was clipped by 0 bases and J by 2 bases, with 12 bases between them. Germline CDR1 and CDR2: SGHRS and YFSETQ. DNA of the CDR3: TGCGCCAGCAGCTTGGGTCGGGACCCCACCTACGAGCAGTACTTC. It translates to CASSLGRDPTYEQYF.

The genes are TRBV5-8 and TRBJ1-5, with 9 positions matching TRBD1. The germline gives CDR1 SGHTS, CDR2 YDEGEE. V lost 4 bases to trimming and J lost 3 bases; unmatched junction nucleotides: 5. CDR3 length: 15 amino acids. The CDR3 DNA follows: TGTGCCAGCAGCCCCGGGACAGGGACCAATCAGCCCCAGCATTTT. Protein: CASSPGTGTNQPQHF.

The rearrangement uses TRBV18 and TRBJ1-1; possible D gene TRBD1, 5 bases. The germline V gene has CDR1 KGHSH and CDR2 LQKENI. This CDR3 has 16 residues. V was trimmed by 6 bases and J by 1 base, leaving 18 bases between them. The CDR3 nucleotides read TGTGCCAGCTCCCTCCACGAGGTCAGGGAGAACACTGAAGCTTTCTTT. Protein product: CASSLHEVRENTEAFF.

This clone was seen only once. The V and J genes are TRBV28 and TRBJ1-5, with D unresolved. Germline assignment: CDR1 MDHEN and CDR2 SYDVKM. The CDR3 loop spans 18 amino acids. V shed 6 bases and J shed 0 bases, with 21 bases lying between them. For the CDR3, the DNA is TGTGCCAGCAGACCAGACCCCGGGCCATCTGTTAGCAATCAGCCCCAGCATTTT. Translated, it gives CASRPDPGPSVSNQPQHF.

V gene TRBV28 combines with J gene TRBJ2-3; 9 bases match TRBD2. The length of the CDR3 is 14 residues. The ends lost 5 bases at V and 5 bases at J; junction bases unmatched: 5. Germline values: CDR1 MDHEN, CDR2 SYDVKM. The CDR3 sequence: CASSIAGAEDTQYF. As DNA, the CDR3 is TGTGCCAGCAGTATAGCGGGAGCGGAAGATACGCAGTATTTT.

The chain recombines TRBV6-1 with TRBJ2-5; no firm D call. Trimming took 6 bases from V and 2 from J, leaving 13 bases between them. The CDR3 contains 14 residues. CDR1 MNHNS and CDR2 SASEGT come from the germline V gene. CDR3 residues: CASRARSPQETQYF. In nucleotides, the CDR3 is TGTGCCAGCAGAGCCCGGTCCCCGCAAGAGACCCAGTACTTC.

The J gene is TRBJ2-7, the V gene TRBV6-1; D gene uncertain. CDR3 size: 12 residues. Germline values: CDR1 MNHNS, CDR2 SASEGT. Trimming cost V 2 bases and J 3 bases, with 5 bases left between them. CDR3 DNA sequence: TGTGCCAGCAGTGAACGGTTCTACGAGCAGTACTTC. This sequence encodes CASSERFYEQYF.

CDR3 loop: CASSSGVGLARPKETQYF. The CDR3, as DNA: TGTGCCAGCAGCTCAGGGGTTGGCCTAGCGAGACCTAAAGAGACCCAGTACTTC. The V call is TRBV7-9, the J call TRBJ2-5, with D possibly called TRBD1 or TRBD2 (6 bases each). The CDR3 sequence is 18 residues long. Between the trimmed V and J ends, which lost 4 bases and 3 bases, there was a span of 24 bases. CDR1 is SEHNR, CDR2 FQNEAQ, per germline (reference sequence).

This clone appeared a single time. The chain carries TRBV27 and TRBJ2-7, with D tentatively TRBD2 (6 bases). This CDR3 spans 13 amino acids. Trimming removed 8 bases from V and 1 base from J, with 12 bases in between. CDR1 MNHEY and CDR2 SMNVEV come from the germline V gene (reference sequence). CDR3 DNA: TGTGCCAGCCGCCGGGACTCTTCCTACGAGCAGTACTTC. Protein product: CASRRDSSYEQYF.

In nucleotides, the CDR3 is TGTGCCAGCAGCTCGTGGGTAGCCTACGAGCAGTACTTC. It yields the protein CASSSWVAYEQYF. V and J are TRBV5-5 and TRBJ2-7; D remains ambiguous. Germline V gene sequence: CDR1 SGHKS, CDR2 YYEKEE (reference sequence). This CDR3 contains 13 residues. With 3 bases removed from V and 2 bases from J, the gap between germline ends came to 9 bases.

This clone was seen at least ten times. The chain joins TRBV10-3 to TRBJ1-5, with D possibly matching TRBD1 (5 bases). This CDR3 contains 13 residues. Germline values: CDR1 ENHRY, CDR2 SYGVKD. The V end was cut by 2 bases, the J end by 7 bases, with 9 bases between. This chain's CDR3 is CAISEGTGQPQHF. CDR3 nucleotides: TGTGCCATCAGTGAGGGGACTGGGCAGCCCCAGCATTTT.

This chain connects TRBV7-7 to TRBJ1-1, with unresolved D. V was trimmed by 4 bases and J by 1 base, leaving 7 bases between them. The germline V gene encodes CDR1 SSHAT and CDR2 FNYEAQ (reference sequence). This CDR3 has 13 residues. The CDR3 nucleotides read TGTGCCAGCAGCTCAGACCGGAACACTGAAGCTTTCTTT. It yields the protein CASSSDRNTEAFF.

There are a few counts of this clone. The chain links TRBV15 to TRBJ2-5; D is uncertain. Trimming took off 1 base at V and 5 bases at J, with 14 bases between the two ends. CDR1 is LNHNV, CDR2 YYDKDF, per germline (reference sequence). This CDR3 comprises 15 residues. Written as DNA, the CDR3 is TGTGCCACCAGCAGAGTTGGGCCCGCCCGGGAGACCCAGTACTTC. This codes for CATSRVGPARETQYF.

The V and J genes are TRBV27 and TRBJ2-7; D is uncertain. CDR3 length: 13 amino acids. Germline-derived CDR1 and CDR2 are MNHEY and SMNVEV (reference sequence). V dropped 3 bases and J dropped 2 bases, with 8 bases sitting between them. The CDR3 sequence: CASSLHRAYEQYF. The DNA of the CDR3 is TGTGCCAGCAGTTTGCATCGAGCCTACGAGCAGTACTTC.

This clone was recorded once. This chain links TRBV1 with TRBJ2-7; the D call of TRBD2 is as the table states it, not checked on the DNA. TRBV1 corresponds to a pseudogene. CDR3 length: 17 residues. In DNA, the CDR3 is TGCACCAGCAGCCCGGGACTAGCGGGGACCTACTCCTACGAGCAGTACTTC. It is translated as CTSSPGLAGTYSYEQYF.

V and J are TRBV19 and TRBJ2-1; perhaps TRBD2 as D (5 bases). Per germline, CDR1 LNHDA and CDR2 SQIVND (reference sequence). V was cut by 7 bases and J by 5 bases, with 12 bases left in between. The CDR3 length is 13 residues. CDR3 DNA: TGTGCCAGTACGAGCGGTACCAACAATGAGCAGTTCTTC. Encoded protein: CASTSGTNNEQFF.